In this sample, the clone carrying this TCR beta chain turned up a few times. Its antigen is still unknown. The sample belongs to a study of T-cell reconstitution after alpha-beta-depleted transplantation in children. Study-wide results and limits: At day 60, the high TCRbeta diversity found in some patients originated from recipient T cells and thymic progenitors that had survived. T-cell numbers and diversity, one year after transplant, stemmed largely from T cells that were newly produced. Several hundred rapidly expanded clones from non-depleted graft cells reportedly supplied alpha-beta T cells about two months post-transplant.

TCRbeta library preparation incorporated unique molecular identifiers. TCRdb reprocessed the PCR reads with MiXCR, giving one entry per CDR3 protein. The table records around 500,000 distinct CDR3 sequences, roughly 24% of them present only once. Germline loops: CDR1 MNHEY, CDR2 SVGEGT. The CDR3 is made up of 14 amino acids. The V and J ends lost 2 bases and 6 bases, in that order; junction bases with no gene match: 4. The rearrangement joins TRBV6-2 or TRBV6-3 to TRBJ2-3, with 8 bases fitting TRBD2. The sample in question was PBMCs, mostly from graft donor cells, obtained 360 days after TCRalphabeta/CD19-depleted stem cell transplant. The TCR comes from a boy in the first two years of life who had a stem cell transplant for acute myeloid leukemia, so the T cells may come from the graft donor. The DNA for the CDR3 is TGTGCCAGCAGTTACGAAGCGGGGGCGGATACGCAGTATTTT. It codes for CASSYEAGADTQYF.